These 19 T cell receptor beta chains came from one sample sequenced in a study of STAT3 mutations in large granular lymphocyte leukemia. Findings and limits, study-wide: In T-cell large granular lymphocyte leukemia, about half of patients showed multiple immunodominant subclonotypes.

Sequencing used immunoSEQ multiplex PCR; TCRdb keeps in-frame clones, though not all of them. Of approximately 43,000 clones in the sample, roughly 81% were seen once. These receptors' targets are unknown. The sample consisted of PBMCs. The source of these receptors is a human donor with T large granular lymphocyte leukemia. Some clones in this sample may be carry-over from other donors' samples.

V gene TRBV2 combines with J gene TRBJ1-4; TRBD1 agrees at 11 bases. The germline gives CDR1 SNHLY, CDR2 FYNNEI. Trimming took 0 bases from V and 8 from J; bases not matched to a gene: 5. CDR3 length: 16 amino acids. In DNA, the CDR3 is TGTGCCAGCAGTGAAGCTGTAGGGACAGGGGGAGAAAAACTGTTTTTT. It encodes CASSEAVGTGGEKLFF.

This chain joins TRBV7-9 and TRBJ1-4; unclear D gene. The germline V and J ends were trimmed by 3 bases and 7 bases, with 9 bases remaining between them. Germline V gives CDR1 SEHNR, CDR2 FQNEAQ (reference sequence). This CDR3 has 13 residues. The CDR3 loop reads CASSFSGIEKLFF. The CDR3 DNA reads TGTGCCAGCAGCTTCTCCGGGATTGAAAAACTGTTTTTT. Variable domain in full (rest from reference TRBV7-9 and TRBJ1-4): DTGVSQNPRHKITKRGQNVTFRCDPISEHNRLYWYRQTLGQGPEFLTYFQNEAQLEKSRLLSDRFSAERPKGSFSTLEIQRTEQGDSAMYLCASSFSGIEKLFFGSGTQLSVL.

This chain connects TRBV11-3 to TRBJ2-1; no definite D call. This CDR3 spans 14 amino acids. In germline, CDR1 is SGHNT, CDR2 YENEEA. Trimming left V 1 base short and J 4 bases short, with 8 bases between. The CDR3 loop reads CASSLGGTYNEQFF. The CDR3, as DNA: TGTGCCAGCAGCTTAGGGGGAACGTACAATGAGCAGTTCTTC.

V gene TRBV19 combines with J gene TRBJ1-2; 9 nucleotides align to TRBD1. The V segment lost 3 bases and the J segment 6 bases; nucleotides outside the gene matches: 2. This CDR3 is built from 13 residues. CDR1 and CDR2 from the germline V gene are LNHDA and SQIVND (reference sequence). CDR3 amino acids: CASSIRQGDGYTF. In DNA form, the CDR3 reads TGTGCCAGTAGTATTCGACAGGGGGATGGCTACACCTTC.

The rearrangement links TRBV7-9 to TRBJ1-6, with D tentatively TRBD1 (5 bases). The V gene's germline CDR1 is SEHNR and CDR2 FQNEAQ (reference sequence). The CDR3 runs to 16 residues. V was shortened by 4 bases and J by 10 bases, with 20 bases between the two germline ends. CDR3 loop: CASSSSAGQGGSPLHF. The CDR3 DNA sequence: TGTGCCAGCAGCTCGTCCGCGGGTCAGGGCGGATCACCCCTCCACTTT.

This sequence joins TRBV5-1 and TRBJ2-1; 10 bases are shared with TRBD2. CDR3 length: 17 amino acids. V lost 0 bases, J lost 4 bases, and 7 bases stayed unmatched. Germline V CDR1 and CDR2: SGHRS, YFSETQ. As DNA, the CDR3 is TGCGCCAGCAGCTTGGGACTAGCGGGTCCTCTATACAATGAGCAGTTCTTC. It codes for CASSLGLAGPLYNEQFF.

The V call is TRBV4-3, the J call TRBJ1-6, with a possible D match to TRBD1 (5 bases). Germline lookup yields CDR1 LGHNA and CDR2 YSLEER. Trimming took off 0 bases at V and 9 bases at J, with 15 bases between the two ends. The CDR3 covers 16 residues. The CDR3 DNA reads as TGCGCCAGCAGCCAAGATCTTTTACTGAGGGGTTCACCCCTCCACTTT. Residues: CASSQDLLLRGSPLHF.

The chain has TRBV6-5 and TRBJ1-6; possibly TRBD1 for D (5 bases). The V gene's germline CDR1 is MNHEY and CDR2 SVGAGI. CDR3 length: 14 residues. Trimming shortened V by 4 bases and J by 10 bases, and 14 bases separated the two germline ends. CDR3 bases: TGTGCCAGCAGTTCCCCAGGGTCGGTGTCACCCCTCCACTTT. Translated, it gives CASSSPGSVSPLHF.

This chain joins TRBV2 and TRBJ2-3, with TRBD2 identical over 7 bases. The CDR3 loop spans 16 amino acids. Trimming removed 4 bases from V and 9 bases from J; junction bases left unmatched: 16. CDR1 SNHLY and CDR2 FYNNEI come from the germline V gene. This CDR3 is CASSGTQRGGWRTQYF. In DNA, the CDR3 is TGTGCCAGCAGTGGGACCCAGCGGGGAGGGTGGAGGACGCAGTATTTT.

This clone has just a few counts. The V gene is TRBV5-1, the J gene TRBJ1-2; 7 bases align to TRBD1. The trim removed 0 bases at V and 3 bases at J, leaving 2 bases unmatched. This CDR3 is 14 amino acids long. The germline V gene has CDR1 SGHRS and CDR2 YFSETQ. The CDR3: CASSLGQGDYGYTF. In DNA, the CDR3 is TGCGCCAGCAGCTTGGGTCAGGGGGACTATGGCTACACCTTC.

The rearrangement links TRBV5-4 to TRBJ2-2; D could derive from TRBD1 or TRBD2 (5 bases each). V lost 4 bases and J lost 4, with 14 bases in between. Germline CDR1 and CDR2: SGHNT and YYREEE (reference sequence). This CDR3 is 15 amino acids long. CDR3 loop: CASSGRDPSTGELFF. CDR3 DNA: TGTGCCAGCAGCGGCCGGGACCCCAGCACCGGGGAGCTGTTTTTT.

V is TRBV7-9 and J is TRBJ1-2; D gene uncertain. The CDR3 length is 13 residues. Germline loops: CDR1 SEHNR, CDR2 FQNEAQ (reference sequence). Deletions cut 5 bases from V and 1 base from J, with 8 bases between. The CDR3 spells CASSPLHNYGYTF. In nucleotides, the CDR3 is TGTGCCAGCAGCCCGCTGCATAACTATGGCTACACCTTC.

J is TRBJ2-7 and V is TRBV10-3; no definite D call. CDR1 and CDR2 (germline): ENHRY, SYGVKD. This CDR3 is 14 amino acids long. Deletions cut 5 bases from V and 2 bases from J, with 13 bases between. Written as DNA, the CDR3 is TGTGCCATCAGTTGGCGGACGGGCCCCTACGAGCAGTACTTC. Translating gives CAISWRTGPYEQYF.

This chain joins TRBV5-1 and TRBJ2-2; 10 bases are shared with TRBD1. V lost 7 bases and J lost 4; bases outside the gene matches: 13. Germline CDR1 SGHRS, CDR2 YFSETQ. The CDR3 consists of 17 residues. CDR3 sequence: CASRDRGKGVFTGELFF. In DNA form, the CDR3 reads TGCGCCAGCCGGGACAGGGGAAAAGGGGTTTTCACCGGGGAGCTGTTTTTT.

The chain is built from TRBV6-1 and TRBJ1-1; 10 positions agree with TRBD1. Losses at the gene ends were 6 bases for V and 5 bases for J; bases not matched to a gene: 9. The CDR3 runs to 15 residues. Germline CDR1 reads MNHNS; CDR2 reads SASEGT. The CDR3 sequence is CASRDRGRGSTEAFF. The DNA for the CDR3 is TGTGCCAGCAGAGACAGGGGGCGAGGGTCGACTGAAGCTTTCTTT.

This chain links TRBV19 with TRBJ1-4, with 8 bases that match TRBD1. CDR1 is LNHDA, CDR2 SQIVND, per germline (reference sequence). This CDR3 contains 14 residues. V trimming: 5 bases; J trimming: 8 bases; junction bases outside the gene matches: 7. CDR3 loop: CASSPTGVYEKLFF. The CDR3 DNA is TGTGCCAGTAGTCCGACAGGGGTGTACGAAAAACTGTTTTTT.

The chain carries TRBV28 and TRBJ1-6, with 9 positions matching TRBD1. There are 14 residues in the CDR3. Germline V gives CDR1 MDHEN, CDR2 SYDVKM. J gave up 7 bases and V 10 bases, and 8 bases lay outside the gene matches. The CDR3 here is CATLPGQGNSPLHF. For the CDR3, the DNA is TGTGCCACCCTACCGGGACAGGGAAATTCACCCCTCCACTTT.

The chain links TRBV10-3 to TRBJ2-1, with D uncertain. This CDR3 comprises 14 residues. V was trimmed by 0 bases and J by 7 bases, leaving 10 bases between them. Germline CDR1 and CDR2: ENHRY and SYGVKD. The CDR3 sequence: CAISESEILNEQFF. The CDR3, as DNA: TGTGCCATCAGTGAGTCGGAGATTCTGAATGAGCAGTTCTTC.

The V and J genes are TRBV4-1 and TRBJ1-2; D is unresolved. The V end was cut by 4 bases, the J end by 2 bases, with 14 bases between. Germline-derived CDR1 and CDR2 are MGHRA and YSYEKL. The CDR3 runs to 15 residues. The CDR3 spells CASSLRTEGNYGYTF. The CDR3 DNA reads as TGCGCCAGCAGCCTTCGGACGGAGGGAAACTATGGCTACACCTTC.